This T cell receptor (beta chain) stems from a study of control samples from healthy donors and cancer patients. V was clipped by 3 bases and J by 0 bases, with 11 bases between them. This CDR3 is built from 16 residues. CDR1 and CDR2 from the germline V gene are SGHNT and YENEEA. Measured with immunoSEQ multiplex PCR; TCRdb has only the in-frame clones, and not every one. This table holds 100,000 to 150,000 clones, approximately 92% found once. The sequenced sample was PBMCs. This TCR came from a man older than 75 with head and neck cancer. The rearrangement links TRBV11-3 to TRBJ2-2; D may be TRBD1 or TRBD2 (6 bases each). CDR3 amino acids: CASSLIGGANTGELFF. For the CDR3, the DNA is TGTGCCAGCAGCTTGATCGGGGGCGCGAACACCGGGGAGCTGTTTTTT.